This TCR beta chain was obtained from a study of blood T cells in healthy people across ages. CDR3 length: 12 residues. From germline, CDR1 is DFQATT and CDR2 SNEGSKA (reference sequence). V lost 6 bases, J lost 3 bases, and 5 bases stayed unmatched. The study's findings and limits: One million T cells yielded diversity estimates that were considered underestimates. Strong correlation was found linking TCR beta diversity to naive T cell percentage.

A J-beta primer mix and a sample-barcoded 5' primer were used in a second PCR of roughly 7 to 12 cycles. TCRdb independently ran MiXCR on the 5' RACE reads; one entry per CDR3 protein. The sample carries about 810,000 distinct CDR3 sequences, approximately 35% recorded once. A minimum of 7 million PBMCs was isolated per sample. This clonotype was counted at least ten times. Its specificity is not known. Sequencing was done on a sample of blood. The TCR was taken from a man aged 18 to 35 in good health. The V gene is TRBV20-1, the J gene TRBJ2-7; TRBD1 agrees at 7 bases. CDR3 protein: CSAGDSLYEQYF. The CDR3 DNA reads as TGCAGTGCAGGGGACAGCCTCTACGAGCAGTACTTC.